The TCR beta chain under discussion was sequenced for a study of T cells in Graves' hyperthyroidism and ophthalmopathy. Study-wide background: The authors collected peripheral blood at initial diagnosis, before any treatment.

Thyroid ultrasound, orbital computed tomography, clinical symptoms, and serum thyroxine and TRAb underpinned diagnoses. The TCR beta CDR3 regions underwent amplification using RNA transcripts as the source. First-round RT-PCR with HTBI primers amplified the TCR CDR3 region. TCRdb re-called the multiplex PCR reads with MiXCR, one entry per CDR3 protein. The table has some 740,000 distinct CDR3 sequences, 12% to 15% seen once; the top ten hold roughly 10%. Study-wide points: Clonotypes that were expanded in thyroid above 0.001 mostly appeared in blood too. The model foresaw ophthalmopathy a median around 6.4 months prior to onset.

This clonotype was recorded many times. Its matching antigen is unknown. The ends lost 5 bases at V and 2 bases at J; junction bases unmatched: 11. This CDR3 has 16 amino acids. Germline CDR1 is MGHRA and CDR2 is YSYEKL. Sequenced material: blood. The chain couples TRBV4-1 to TRBJ1-2, with 7 bases that match TRBD1. The clonotype comes from a woman aged 18 to 35 with Graves' hyperthyroidism. In nucleotides, the CDR3 is TGCGCCAGCAGCTCCGGGACAGCGAATCGAAACTATGGCTACACCTTC. Amino acids: CASSSGTANRNYGYTF.